What follows are 26 T cell receptor beta chains derived from one specimen sequenced in a study of regulatory T cells in long-lasting Graves disease. As to time point: newly diagnosed GD, antithyroid drugs for less than 3 months. Scientists built the TCR library using RNA that was extracted from PBMCs. According to the study, TCR beta libraries were built with iRepertoire HTBI primers and CDR3-region Arm-PCR. Via MiXCR, TCRdb re-called the multiplex PCR reads, giving one row per CDR3 protein. The data show 400,000 to 500,000 distinct CDR3 sequences, about 15% seen once. The sample was also linked to a second study, of T cells in Graves' hyperthyroidism and ophthalmopathy.

The sample in question was peripheral blood mononuclear cells (PBMCs), obtained at new diagnosis, from a patient treated with antithyroid drugs. The receptor set was obtained from a woman aged 45 to 65 with Graves disease.

The chain uses TRBV5-1 and TRBJ2-1, with TRBD1 identical over 7 bases. Germline V gives CDR1 SGHRS, CDR2 YFSETQ. This CDR3 comprises 14 residues. After removal of 3 bases from V and 9 bases from J, the junction contained 9 bases not matched to a gene. CDR3 loop: CASSSGTEAPEQFF. CDR3 in DNA: TGCGCCAGCAGCTCCGGGACAGAGGCTCCTGAGCAGTTCTTC.

This clonotype was seen at least ten times. CDR3 DNA: TGTGCCAGCAGCTTCAGCGGGAGAAACACCGGGGAGCTGTTTTTT. This translates into CASSFSGRNTGELFF. The J gene is TRBJ2-2, the V gene TRBV5-8, with 8 bases matching TRBD2. CDR3 length: 15 residues. V lost 2 bases and J lost 2; bases outside the gene matches: 2. The germline gives CDR1 SGHTS, CDR2 YDEGEE.

This clonotype was recorded many times. This rearrangement joins TRBV28 to TRBJ1-1, with D unresolved. Trimming removed 8 bases from V and 2 bases from J, with 18 bases in between. The length of the CDR3 is 15 residues. Germline values: CDR1 MDHEN, CDR2 SYDVKM. The CDR3: CASGPGGSLNTEAFF. The CDR3 DNA sequence: TGTGCCAGCGGTCCTGGCGGAAGTCTTAACACTGAAGCTTTCTTT.

The table lists this clonotype with many counts. The germline gene is not matched at one end of the junction; a read error may be the cause. The chain combines TRBV5-1 with TRBJ1-5; D perhaps matches TRBD1 (5 bases). The CDR3 loop spans 14 amino acids. Germline-derived CDR1 and CDR2 are SGHRS and YFSETQ. DNA of the CDR3: TGTGCCAGCAGCTTAGGAGGGGGCAATCAGCCCCAGCATTTT. It yields the protein CASSLGGGNQPQHF.

This clonotype was recorded a few times. Here the CDR3 reads CAWSVDSLSGANVLTF. DNA for the CDR3: TGTGCCTGGAGTGTGGACAGTCTCTCTGGGGCCAACGTCCTGACTTTC. V is TRBV30 and J is TRBJ2-6; weak D call: TRBD1 (6 bases). Per germline, CDR1 GTSNPN and CDR2 SVGIG (reference sequence). This CDR3 region has 16 residues. Between the trimmed V and J ends, which lost 0 bases and 0 bases, there was a span of 9 bases.

A note on this clonotype: One junction end disagrees with the germline gene, perhaps due to a read error. The chain links TRBV18 to TRBJ1-4; D is unresolved. This CDR3 comprises 15 residues. The germline gives CDR1 KGHSH, CDR2 LQKENI. The CDR3 nucleotides read TGTGCCAGCTCACCAATGGGGAGAGGGAATGGAAAACTGTTTTTT. Translating it yields CASSPMGRGNGKLFF.

This clonotype was detected many times. V usage is TRBV5-8 and J usage is TRBJ2-7; D uncertain. The CDR3 is made up of 14 amino acids. Germline V gives CDR1 SGHTS, CDR2 YDEGEE. Trimming took off 2 bases at V and 3 bases at J, with 12 bases between the two ends. CDR3 coding DNA: TGTGCCAGCAGCTTCCGCAGGCTCTACTACGAGCAGTACTTC. Protein product: CASSFRRLYYEQYF.

This clonotype showed up many times. The chain couples TRBV28 to TRBJ2-7; 10 positions match TRBD1. Germline loops: CDR1 MDHEN, CDR2 SYDVKM. The CDR3 sequence is 20 residues long. Trimming at V came to 4 bases and at J to 5 bases, leaving 23 bases not matched to a gene. This CDR3 is CASSSHRDRGNGPPWDEQYF. The CDR3 DNA follows: TGTGCCAGCAGTTCCCACCGGGACAGGGGAAATGGCCCTCCTTGGGACGAGCAGTACTTC.

V gene TRBV19 combines with J gene TRBJ2-1; D not certain. CDR3 length: 15 residues. V was pared by 3 bases and J by 0 bases, with 9 bases between. Looked up from germline, CDR1 is LNHDA and CDR2 is SQIVND (reference sequence). Written as DNA, the CDR3 is TGTGCCAGTAGTATTCTATCCCTCTCCTACAATGAGCAGTTCTTC. Residues: CASSILSLSYNEQFF.

This clonotype was seen a few times. The chain is built from TRBV5-5 and TRBJ2-6; D is perhaps TRBD2 (6 bases). This CDR3 is built from 16 residues. V was pared by 1 base and J by 3 bases, with 11 bases between. Germline CDR1 is SGHKS and CDR2 is YYEKEE (reference sequence). The CDR3 DNA sequence: TGTGCCAGCAGCTTGACGGGAGAGGGTGGGGCCAACGTCCTGACTTTC. Its protein product is CASSLTGEGGANVLTF.

A note on this clonotype: A single base is all that separates this from a far larger clone, so a read error is likely. The rearrangement uses TRBV28 and TRBJ2-3, with D perhaps TRBD1 or TRBD2 (5 bases each). The J call may be mistaken, given a closer DNA end match to TRBJ2-1. CDR3 size: 14 residues. CDR1 is MDHEN, CDR2 SYDVKM, per germline. The CDR3 is CASSWGRRGYEQFF. CDR3 nucleotides: TGTGCCAGCAGTTGGGGACGCCGTGGCTACGAGCAGTTCTTC.

The chain links TRBV9 to TRBJ2-3; a possible D gene is TRBD2 (5 bases). Germline assignment: CDR1 SGDLS and CDR2 YYNGEE. This CDR3 region has 15 residues. Trimming took off 3 bases at V and 0 bases at J, with 11 bases between the two ends. The CDR3 DNA sequence: TGTGCCAGCAGCGGGCCGGGGTCGAGCACAGATACGCAGTATTTT. The encoded protein is CASSGPGSSTDTQYF.

Ten or more counts support this clonotype. The chain combines TRBV7-9 with TRBJ2-7; 9 positions agree with TRBD1. The V gene's germline CDR1 is SEHNR and CDR2 FQNEAQ (reference sequence). The CDR3 covers 13 residues. J was trimmed by 12 bases and V by 2 bases; bases with no gene match: 8. CDR3 region: CASSLLRQGVSYF. CDR3 bases: TGTGCCAGCAGCTTATTACGACAGGGGGTATCGTACTTC.

This clonotype showed up just a few times. The rearrangement links TRBV19 to TRBJ2-5; D not certain. V was pared by 4 bases and J by 5 bases, with 14 bases between. The CDR3 has 14 residues. The V gene's germline CDR1 is LNHDA and CDR2 SQIVND (reference sequence). CDR3 nucleotides: TGTGCCAGTAGTACCTCGACACTCTACGAGACCCAGTACTTC. It is translated as CASSTSTLYETQYF.

This clonotype has a handful of counts. The V and J genes are TRBV25-1 and TRBJ1-4; no reliable D call. The CDR3 is 14 residues long. The V gene lost 0 bases and the J gene lost 7 bases, with 9 bases spanning the gap. Germline V gene sequence: CDR1 MGHDK, CDR2 SYGVNS. CDR3 protein: CASSEYRAAEKLFF. The CDR3 DNA reads TGTGCCAGCAGTGAATATAGGGCGGCTGAAAAACTGTTTTTT.

About this clonotype itself: A much larger clonotype is one base distant, so this may be a read error. The CDR3 sequence: CASSAQVFEQFF. CDR3 nucleotides: TGCGCCAGCAGCGCTCAGGTCTTTGAGCAGTTCTTC. The rearrangement uses TRBV5-1 and TRBJ2-1; D unresolved. The ends were cut back, 4 bases at V and 9 bases at J, with 11 bases in the middle. This CDR3 comprises 12 residues. The V gene's germline CDR1 is SGHRS and CDR2 YFSETQ.

This clonotype was observed at least ten times. J is TRBJ2-7 and V is TRBV28; D unresolved. The germline V gene encodes CDR1 MDHEN and CDR2 SYDVKM. V was pared by 10 bases and J by 3 bases, with 10 bases between. The length of the CDR3 is 11 residues. CDR3 sequence: CATSASYEQYF. The CDR3 region has the DNA TGTGCCACCTCGGCGAGCTACGAGCAGTACTTC.

This clonotype occurred many times. This sequence joins TRBV28 and TRBJ2-7, with unresolved D. The CDR3 spans 12 residues. Between the trimmed V and J ends, which lost 10 bases and 0 bases, there was a span of 10 bases. CDR1 is MDHEN, CDR2 SYDVKM, per germline. The CDR3 loop is CATLTPSYEQYF. In DNA form, the CDR3 reads TGTGCCACCCTGACTCCCTCCTACGAGCAGTACTTC.

This clonotype was observed a few times. The DNA of the CDR3 is TGTGCCAGTAGCCCCTACGAGGGACGTTGGAACACTGAAGCTTTCTTT. Its protein product is CASSPYEGRWNTEAFF. This chain connects TRBV19 to TRBJ1-1; possible D gene TRBD1, 5 bases. Trimming stripped 6 bases from V and 1 base from J, with 18 bases between. From germline, CDR1 is LNHDA and CDR2 SQIVND (reference sequence). This CDR3 contains 16 residues.

The chain employs TRBV6-2 or TRBV6-3 and TRBJ2-3, with D perhaps being TRBD1 or TRBD2 (5 bases each). V was trimmed by 0 bases and J by 15 bases, leaving 13 bases between them. The germline V gene encodes CDR1 MNHEY and CDR2 SVGEGT. CDR3 length: 12 amino acids. The CDR3 nucleotides are TGTGCCAGCAGTTACTCGAGGGGACGGGTCTATTTT. It translates to CASSYSRGRVYF.

This clonotype was picked up many times. The chain is built from TRBV11-2 and TRBJ2-1; 8 bases match TRBD1. This CDR3 region has 15 residues. Germline loops: CDR1 SGHAT, CDR2 FQNNGV. V gave up 5 bases and J gave up 6 bases; unmatched junction bases: 9. CDR3 sequence: CASSTRGRRTNEQFF. CDR3 nucleotide sequence: TGTGCCAGCAGCACCAGGGGGCGCCGAACCAATGAGCAGTTCTTC.

This clonotype occurred many times. V gene TRBV20-1 combines with J gene TRBJ1-5; D remains ambiguous. The V end lost 3 bases, the J end lost 0 bases, and 12 bases lay between the germline ends. The CDR3 consists of 15 residues. Germline V CDR1 and CDR2: DFQATT, SNEGSKA (reference sequence). CDR3 protein: CSASSGDYSNQPQHF. In DNA form, the CDR3 reads TGCAGTGCTAGCAGCGGAGATTATAGCAATCAGCCCCAGCATTTT.

Ten or more counts support this clonotype. The V and J genes are TRBV12-5 and TRBJ2-2, with 8 bases identical to TRBD1. Germline V lookup: CDR1 LGHNT, CDR2 FRNRAP. The V and J ends lost 7 bases and 4 bases, in that order; junction bases with no gene match: 8. This CDR3 is 15 amino acids long. The CDR3 bases are TGTGCTAGTGCCCGACAGGGGCAAGGCACCGGGGAGCTGTTTTTT. This encodes CASARQGQGTGELFF.

A word on this clonotype: It may be a read error: a sequence one base away is much more abundant. Likely a read error: the CDR3 ends without its conserved phenylalanine or tryptophan. This chain connects TRBV5-1 to TRBJ2-7; the D gene is possibly TRBD2 (6 bases). The CDR3 extends over 12 amino acids. V lost 2 bases and J 6 bases, leaving 9 bases between the germline ends. Germline V gives CDR1 SGHRS, CDR2 YFSETQ. The CDR3 DNA sequence: TGCGCCAGCAGCTTAGGGGACTTCGAGCAGTACTAC. The encoded protein is CASSLGDFEQYY.

The chain carries TRBV12-3 or TRBV12-4 and TRBJ2-1, with TRBD1 matching 10 bases. The CDR3 length is 18 residues. The trim removed 7 bases at V and 0 bases at J, leaving 12 bases unmatched. For the CDR3, the DNA is TGTGCCAGCACCCCGGGACAGGGGCTGCAAAGCTCCTACAATGAGCAGTTCTTC. It specifies CASTPGQGLQSSYNEQFF.

The CDR3 region is CSARQEPADTQYF. The DNA of the CDR3 is TGCAGTGCCAGACAGGAACCAGCAGATACGCAGTATTTT. The chain uses TRBV20-1 and TRBJ2-3; the D gene is possibly TRBD1 (6 bases). The germline V gene encodes CDR1 DFQATT and CDR2 SNEGSKA (reference sequence). This CDR3 spans 13 amino acids. V was shortened by 6 bases and J by 4 bases, with 14 bases between the two germline ends.